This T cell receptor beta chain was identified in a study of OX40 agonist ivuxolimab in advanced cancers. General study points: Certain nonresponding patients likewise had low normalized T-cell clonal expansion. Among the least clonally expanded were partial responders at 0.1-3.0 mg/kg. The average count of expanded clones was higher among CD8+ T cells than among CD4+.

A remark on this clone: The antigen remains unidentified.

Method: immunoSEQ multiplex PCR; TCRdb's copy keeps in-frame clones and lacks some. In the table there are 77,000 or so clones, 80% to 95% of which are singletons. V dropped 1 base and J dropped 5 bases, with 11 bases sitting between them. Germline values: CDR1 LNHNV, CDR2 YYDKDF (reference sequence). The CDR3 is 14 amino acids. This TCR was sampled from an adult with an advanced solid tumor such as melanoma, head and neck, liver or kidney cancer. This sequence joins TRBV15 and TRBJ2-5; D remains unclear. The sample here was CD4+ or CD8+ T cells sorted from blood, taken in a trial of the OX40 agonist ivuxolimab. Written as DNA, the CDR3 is TGTGCCACCAGCAGAGCACCCTTTGGGGAGACCCAGTACTTC. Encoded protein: CATSRAPFGETQYF. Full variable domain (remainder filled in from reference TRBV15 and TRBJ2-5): DAMVIQNPRYQVTQFGKPVTLSCSQTLNHNVMYWYQQKSSQAPKLLFHYYDKDFNNEADTPDNFQSRRPNTSFCFLDIRSPGLGDTAMYLCATSRAPFGETQYFGPGTRLLVL.